Below, 18 T cell receptor beta chains from the same sample are listed, as sequenced in a study of CD4 T cell repertoires in COVID-19. The method was immunoSEQ multiplex PCR; TCRdb's version includes in-frame clones alone and lacks a portion of them. This sample has approximately 22,000 clones, with around 87% found just once. Sequencing was done directly on freshly isolated, uncultured memory T cells. Sequencing was performed on central memory CD4+ T cells from blood, taken before the COVID-19 pandemic. Receptors were obtained from a human donor who had COVID-19.

The chain is built from TRBV19 and TRBJ1-6; tentatively, D is TRBD1 (6 bases). The germline gives CDR1 LNHDA, CDR2 SQIVND (reference sequence). The CDR3 contains 16 residues. V lost 7 bases to trimming and J lost 8 bases, with 21 bases between them. The CDR3 reads CASTIHWNRDYSPLHF. In DNA, the CDR3 is TGTGCCAGTACGATACATTGGAACAGGGATTATTCACCCCTCCACTTT.

V usage is TRBV5-1 and J usage is TRBJ2-3; TRBD2 agrees at 10 bases. The CDR3 spans 14 residues. Germline loops: CDR1 SGHRS, CDR2 YFSETQ. The V gene end was trimmed by 2 bases and the J gene end by 4 bases; junction bases not matched to a gene: 1. In DNA form, the CDR3 reads TGCGCCAGCAGCTTCGGACTAGCGGCAGATACGCAGTATTTT. Amino acid sequence: CASSFGLAADTQYF.

J is TRBJ2-7 and V is TRBV6-5; TRBD2 matches at 11 bases. V dropped 2 bases and J dropped 2; count of bases not matched to a gene: 5. Germline V gene data show CDR1 as MNHEY and CDR2 as SVGAGI. The CDR3 has 16 amino acids. This CDR3 is CASSYGFSGGAYEQYF. The CDR3 DNA follows: TGTGCCAGCAGTTACGGCTTTAGCGGGGGGGCCTACGAGCAGTACTTC.

The V call is TRBV6-1, the J call TRBJ2-7; 9 bases agree with TRBD1. From germline, CDR1 is MNHNS and CDR2 SASEGT. The CDR3 is 17 residues long. The V and J ends lost 2 bases and 5 bases, in that order; junction bases with no gene match: 13. This CDR3 reads CASSENAGGDRVNEQYF. CDR3 nucleotide sequence: TGTGCCAGCAGTGAAAATGCTGGAGGGGACAGGGTAAACGAGCAGTACTTC.

This clone was found a few times. The V gene is TRBV11-2, the J gene TRBJ1-1; D is undetermined. V was trimmed by 5 bases and J by 4 bases, leaving 11 bases between them. The germline V gene encodes CDR1 SGHAT and CDR2 FQNNGV. The CDR3 runs to 13 residues. The CDR3: CASSRNRGTEAFF. DNA of the CDR3: TGTGCCAGCAGCCGCAACCGGGGCACTGAAGCTTTCTTT. The full variable domain, in which reference TRBV11-2 and TRBJ1-1 provide the parts outside the CDR3, is EAGVAQSPRYKIIEKRQSVAFWCNPISGHATLYWYQQILGQGPKLLIQFQNNGVVDDSQLPKDRFSAERLKGVDSTLKIQPAKLEDSAVYLCASSRNRGTEAFFGQGTRLTVV.

This chain joins TRBV30 and TRBJ2-7, with D possibly TRBD2 on 6 matching bases. Germline V gene sequence: CDR1 GTSNPN, CDR2 SVGIG (reference sequence). The CDR3 consists of 15 residues. V lost 2 bases and J lost 7, with 21 bases in between. CDR3 sequence reads: CAWSPPPAGLREQYF. The CDR3 region has the DNA TGTGCCTGGAGTCCGCCGCCGGCGGGATTGAGAGAGCAGTACTTC.

The chain carries TRBV27 and TRBJ2-6; 8 bases fit TRBD2. CDR1 and CDR2 from the germline V gene are MNHEY and SMNVEV (reference sequence). This CDR3 has 15 residues. V lost 6 bases to trimming and J lost 0 bases; unmatched junction nucleotides: 1. DNA of the CDR3: TGTGCCAGCAGACTAGCGGCCTCTGGGGCCAACGTCCTGACTTTC. Its translation is CASRLAASGANVLTF.

The chain links TRBV2 to TRBJ1-4; TRBD1 matches at 7 bases. The germline gives CDR1 SNHLY, CDR2 FYNNEI. The CDR3 extends over 15 amino acids. J was trimmed by 2 bases and V by 6 bases; bases with no gene match: 6. DNA for the CDR3: TGTGCCAGCAGCGGTCTGACAGGGACTAATGAAAAACTGTTTTTT. This translates into CASSGLTGTNEKLFF.

This chain links TRBV6-4 with TRBJ2-3; D is possibly TRBD2 (6 bases). Germline-derived CDR1 and CDR2 are MRHNA and SNTAGT. V was clipped by 7 bases and J by 6 bases, with 17 bases between them. The CDR3 is 14 amino acids. CDR3 residues: CASKPGLEGDTQYF. The CDR3 region has the DNA TGTGCCAGCAAACCGGGACTCGAGGGCGATACGCAGTATTTT.

V is TRBV10-2 and J is TRBJ1-3; D unclear. The germline V gene has CDR1 WSHSY and CDR2 SAAADI. The CDR3 is 13 residues long. V gave up 6 bases and J gave up 6 bases, with 12 bases separating them. The CDR3 sequence: CASRGGFENTIYF. The DNA of the CDR3 is TGCGCCAGCAGGGGAGGATTTGAAAACACCATATATTTT.

The rearrangement joins TRBV28 to TRBJ1-4; TRBD1 agrees at 8 bases. J gave up 8 bases and V 2 bases, and 7 bases lay outside the gene matches. The CDR3 sequence is 15 residues long. Germline V gene sequence: CDR1 MDHEN, CDR2 SYDVKM. CDR3 nucleotides: TGTGCCAGCAGTTTAGGGCAGGGGGCTGGGGAAAAACTGTTTTTT. It codes for CASSLGQGAGEKLFF.

The V call is TRBV10-3, the J call TRBJ1-1, with D possibly being TRBD1 (5 bases). Trimming took off 10 bases at V and 1 base at J, with 13 bases between the two ends. CDR3 length equals 13 residues. CDR1 ENHRY and CDR2 SYGVKD come from the germline V gene. In DNA form, the CDR3 reads TGTGCCACCACTGAAAGGGGGAACACTGAAGCTTTCTTT. This codes for CATTERGNTEAFF.

DNA of the CDR3: TGTGCCAGCAGTCCCGACAGATATAGCAATCAGCCCCAGCATTTT. Amino acids: CASSPDRYSNQPQHF. The chain uses TRBV28 and TRBJ1-5, with TRBD1 as a possible D gene (5 bases). Germline V lookup: CDR1 MDHEN, CDR2 SYDVKM. Deletions cut 5 bases from V and 0 bases from J, with 11 bases between. The CDR3 is made up of 15 amino acids. Complete variable domain (other parts from reference TRBV28 and TRBJ1-5): DVKVTQSSRYLVKRTGEKVFLECVQDMDHENMFWYRQDPGLGLRLIYFSYDVKMKEKGDIPEGYSVSREKKERFSLILESASTNQTSMYLCASSPDRYSNQPQHFGDGTRLSIL.

This rearrangement joins TRBV10-2 to TRBJ2-3; the match to TRBD2 covers 12 bases. The CDR3 contains 14 residues. Germline V gene lookup returns CDR1 WSHSY and CDR2 SAAADI. The V segment lost 7 bases and the J segment 7 bases; nucleotides outside the gene matches: 6. CDR3 sequence: CASTQLAGGNTQYF. The DNA of the CDR3 is TGCGCCAGCACCCAACTAGCGGGGGGAAATACGCAGTATTTT.

The rearrangement uses TRBV19 and TRBJ2-7; 7 bases match TRBD2. V shed 7 bases, J shed 4 bases, and the junction held 13 bases outside the gene matches. CDR3 length: 15 residues. The germline V gene encodes CDR1 LNHDA and CDR2 SQIVND (reference sequence). This chain's CDR3 is CASTPSGTALYEQYF. CDR3 sequence (DNA): TGTGCCAGTACCCCAAGCGGGACCGCCCTATACGAGCAGTACTTC.

The chain recombines TRBV10-1 with TRBJ2-5, with D possibly being TRBD2 (5 bases). The CDR3 has 16 residues. Trimming pared 2 bases from V and 2 bases from J, leaving 15 bases between. Germline CDR1 reads WNHNN; CDR2 reads SYGVQD (reference sequence). The CDR3 region has the DNA TGCGCCAGCAGTGAGGGGAGAGGTAGGGTACAAGAGACCCAGTACTTC. Its translation is CASSEGRGRVQETQYF.

This clone was detected a few times. This rearrangement joins TRBV2 to TRBJ2-2, with 7 nucleotides matching TRBD1. Germline values: CDR1 SNHLY, CDR2 FYNNEI. The V segment lost 0 bases and the J segment 6 bases; nucleotides outside the gene matches: 4. This CDR3 contains 15 residues. CDR3 amino acids: CASSEAGQGAGELFF. CDR3 DNA sequence: TGTGCCAGCAGTGAAGCGGGCCAGGGGGCCGGGGAGCTGTTTTTT.

V is TRBV5-1 and J is TRBJ1-5; 11 bases agree with TRBD1. The CDR3 length is 15 residues. The V gene end was trimmed by 0 bases and the J gene end by 5 bases; junction bases not matched to a gene: 1. CDR1 and CDR2 from the germline V gene are SGHRS and YFSETQ. CDR3 DNA sequence: TGCGCCAGCAGCTTGGGGACAGGGGGCCATCAGCCCCAGCATTTT. Translated, it gives CASSLGTGGHQPQHF.